The sequence of this TCR beta chain was determined in a study of T cells in Graves' hyperthyroidism and ophthalmopathy. Using RNA transcripts as the source, TCR beta CDR3 regions were amplified. With the HTBI primer set, the TCR CDR3 went through a first round of RT-PCR. One entry per CDR3 protein, called by TCRdb with MiXCR from the multiplex PCR reads. The sample carries 350,000 to 500,000 distinct CDR3 sequences, roughly an eighth recorded once. This clonotype was counted ten times or more. Its antigen remains unknown. Study results and caveats: Stable hyperthyroidism and ophthalmopathy were separated using 13 V-J signatures.

Trimming stripped 6 bases from V and 0 bases from J, with 17 bases between. The CDR3 is 16 amino acids. Germline-derived CDR1 and CDR2 are SQVTM and ANQGSEA. The V and J genes are TRBV29-1 and TRBJ2-2, with D possibly TRBD2 on 6 matching bases. The specimen was blood. The sequence was collected from a woman aged 18 to 35 with Graves' hyperthyroidism. The CDR3 sequence is CSVRGLSGANTGELFF. The CDR3 nucleotides are TGCAGCGTCCGGGGACTTAGCGGTGCGAACACCGGGGAGCTGTTTTTT.